This T cell receptor beta chain was observed in a study of T cell responses to AZD1222 COVID-19 vaccine. Overall study findings and caveats: With two AZD1222 doses given, Spike-specific TCR breadth and depth both rose.

Timing groups of about 4 and about 12 weeks for second doses were pooled. Clones were sequenced by immunoSEQ multiplex PCR, and TCRdb holds only the in-frame ones, with some missing. The data contain some 90,000 clones, approximately 91% of them singletons. Per the germline V gene, CDR1 is SNHLY and CDR2 is FYNNEI. This CDR3 is built from 15 residues. Trimming cost V 6 bases and J 8 bases, with 21 bases left between them. This clone was counted once. Its antigen is undetermined. Sequencing used peripheral blood, obtained 28 days after the second AZD1222 dose. V is TRBV2 and J is TRBJ2-3; a possible D gene is TRBD1 (6 bases). The receptor's source is an adult who received the AZD1222 COVID-19 vaccine. CDR3 DNA sequence: TGTGCCAGCAGCCCGATTTTATCCGCACAGGGTACGCAGTATTTT. This codes for CASSPILSAQGTQYF.